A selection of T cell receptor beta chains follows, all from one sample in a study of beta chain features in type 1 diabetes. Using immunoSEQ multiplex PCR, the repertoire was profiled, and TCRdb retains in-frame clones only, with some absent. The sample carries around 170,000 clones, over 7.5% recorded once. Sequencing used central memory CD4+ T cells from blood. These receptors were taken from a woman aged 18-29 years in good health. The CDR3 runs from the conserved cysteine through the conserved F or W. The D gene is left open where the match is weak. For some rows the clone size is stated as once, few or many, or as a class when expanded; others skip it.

DNA: TGTGCCAGCAGCGTAGGACAGGTCTGGGGCTACACCTTC
CDR3: CASSVGQVWGYTF
V: TRBV9
size: few
length: 13
D: .
J: TRBJ1-2

DNA: TGTGCCAGCAGCTTACAACAGACCCAAGAGACCCAGTACTTC
CDR3: CASSLQQTQETQYF
V: TRBV11-2
size: few
length: 14
D: .
J: TRBJ2-5

DNA: TGTGCCAGCAGTTCCGGGATTACTATTTCTGGGGCCAACGTCCTGACTTTC
CDR3: CASSSGITISGANVLTF
V: TRBV7-2
size: .
length: 17
D: .
J: TRBJ2-6

DNA: TGCGCCAGCAGCTTTGAGGGGGCCACGAACACCGGGGAGCTGTTTTTT
CDR3: CASSFEGATNTGELFF
V: TRBV5-1
size: once
length: 16
D: TRBD1
J: TRBJ2-2

DNA: TGTGCCAGCAGCGTAAACCCCAGCTACGAGCAGTACTTC
CDR3: CASSVNPSYEQYF
V: TRBV9
size: few
length: 13
D: .
J: TRBJ2-7

DNA: TGTGCCAGCAGCTTACGGGCAGGGATTAGCAATCAGCCCCAGCATTTT
CDR3: CASSLRAGISNQPQHF
V: TRBV7-2
size: .
length: 16
D: .
J: TRBJ1-5

DNA: TGTGCCAGCAGTACGATAGAGACCAGGCTTTCCGGGGAGCTGTTTTTT
CDR3: CASSTIETRLSGELFF
V: TRBV2
size: few
length: 16
D: .
J: TRBJ2-2

DNA: TGTGCCAGCTCACCAGGGGCAGGGGGCTTTGATGAGCAGTTCTTC
CDR3: CASSPGAGGFDEQFF
V: TRBV18
size: .
length: 15
D: TRBD1
J: TRBJ2-1

DNA: TGTGCCAGCAGCTTAGCGCTAGGCACAGATACGCAGTATTTT
CDR3: CASSLALGTDTQYF
V: TRBV7-9
size: .
length: 14
D: .
J: TRBJ2-3

DNA: TGTGCCAGCAGCCAAGACAGCCTCTATGGCTACACCTTC
CDR3: CASSQDSLYGYTF
V: TRBV5-4
size: few
length: 13
D: .
J: TRBJ1-2

DNA: TGTGCCAGCAGCTCTCGACAGGGTGGACAAGAGACCCAGTACTTC
CDR3: CASSSRQGGQETQYF
V: TRBV7-9
size: few
length: 15
D: TRBD1
J: TRBJ2-5

DNA: TGTGCCAGCAGCCAATTTACAGGGTCCGGCGAGCAGTACTTC
CDR3: CASSQFTGSGEQYF
V: TRBV16
size: .
length: 14
D: .
J: TRBJ2-7

DNA: TGTGCCAGCAGCTTAGCCCTACTAGGCCAAGGGGAGCAGTACTTC
CDR3: CASSLALLGQGEQYF
V: TRBV7-2
size: few
length: 15
D: .
J: TRBJ2-7

DNA: TGTGCCAGCAGCCAAGATGAACAGGGCTATGGCTACACCTTC
CDR3: CASSQDEQGYGYTF
V: TRBV4-2
size: few
length: 14
D: .
J: TRBJ1-2

DNA: TGTGCCAGCGGCCTTGAAGCTTTCTTT
CDR3: CASGLEAFF
V: TRBV27
size: few
length: 9
D: .
J: TRBJ1-1

DNA: TGTGCCAGCAGTTACGGGGGACTACACACAGATACGCAGTATTTT
CDR3: CASSYGGLHTDTQYF
V: TRBV7-9
size: few
length: 15
D: TRBD2
J: TRBJ2-3

DNA: TGCGCCAGCAGCCAAGATACTAGCGGGGAGACCCAGTACTTC
CDR3: CASSQDTSGETQYF
V: TRBV4-1
size: few
length: 14
D: TRBD2
J: TRBJ2-5

DNA: TGTGCCAGCAGCGTGGCTAGCGGGAGGATGAGTGACGGAGGGAATGAGCAGTTCTTC
CDR3: CASSVASGRMSDGGNEQFF
V: TRBV9
size: few
length: 19
D: TRBD2
J: TRBJ2-1

DNA: TGTGCCAGCAGCCCGTCGGGCACAGATACGCAGTATTTT
CDR3: CASSPSGTDTQYF
V: TRBV11-2
size: few
length: 13
D: .
J: TRBJ2-3

DNA: TGTGCCAGCAGCCCCCGCGAGGGTACCTATGGCTACACCTTC
CDR3: CASSPREGTYGYTF
V: TRBV7-9
size: .
length: 14
D: .
J: TRBJ1-2

DNA: TGTGCCAGTAGAATAGGGGCCGGCTACACCTTC
CDR3: CASRIGAGYTF
V: TRBV19
size: few
length: 11
D: .
J: TRBJ1-2

DNA: TGTGCCAGCAGCTTAGAGGGCGGGAGGATGGGGGGGTTCTTC
CDR3: CASSLEGGRMGGFF
V: TRBV7-2
size: .
length: 14
D: TRBD2
J: TRBJ2-1

DNA: TGTGCCAGCAGCGCAGAATACGAGCAGTACTTC
CDR3: CASSAEYEQYF
V: TRBV7-9
size: many
length: 11
D: .
J: TRBJ2-7

DNA: TGCAGCGCCTGCTACGAGCAGTACTTC
CDR3: CSACYEQYF
V: TRBV29-1
size: few
length: 9
D: .
J: TRBJ2-7

DNA: TGTGCCAGCAGTTTACTGCCCGGGGGGAACACTGAAGCTTTCTTT
CDR3: CASSLLPGGNTEAFF
V: TRBV28
size: many
length: 15
D: .
J: TRBJ1-1

DNA: TGTGCCAGCAGTTTCGTGGAGGGGACAGATACGCAGTATTTT
CDR3: CASSFVEGTDTQYF
V: TRBV7-6
size: few
length: 14
D: .
J: TRBJ2-3

DNA: TGTGCCACCAGCAGACGGGACAGGGGGGATACGCAGTATTTT
CDR3: CATSRRDRGDTQYF
V: TRBV15
size: few
length: 14
D: TRBD1
J: TRBJ2-3

DNA: TGCGCCAGCAAGGTGGGAGAATATGATACGCAGTATTTT
CDR3: CASKVGEYDTQYF
V: TRBV5-1
size: few
length: 13
D: .
J: TRBJ2-3

DNA: TGCAGCGTTGAAGGTCGGGCGAGGGTCAACGGCTACACCTTC
CDR3: CSVEGRARVNGYTF
V: TRBV29-1
size: .
length: 14
D: .
J: TRBJ1-2

DNA: TGTGCCAGTTCAGGGTTGCGTGACGAGACCCAGTACTTC
CDR3: CASSGLRDETQYF
V: TRBV6-6
size: .
length: 13
D: .
J: TRBJ2-5

DNA: TGTGCCAGCAGCATAGGACAGCTGAATGAAGCTTTCTTT
CDR3: CASSIGQLNEAFF
V: TRBV21-1
size: .
length: 13
D: .
J: TRBJ1-1

DNA: TGCGCCAGCAGCTTGGTCGGACTTGGAAACACCATATATTTT
CDR3: CASSLVGLGNTIYF
V: TRBV5-1
size: .
length: 14
D: .
J: TRBJ1-3

DNA: TGTGCCAGCAGCCGGGCCGGTGGGGCGGACACCGGGGAGCTGTTTTTT
CDR3: CASSRAGGADTGELFF
V: TRBV4-2
size: few
length: 16
D: .
J: TRBJ2-2

DNA: TGTGCCAGCAGTCGAAAAGGGACAGGGGGGTTCCACGAGCAGTACTTC
CDR3: CASSRKGTGGFHEQYF
V: TRBV13
size: .
length: 16
D: TRBD1
J: TRBJ2-7

DNA: TGCGCCAGCAGACTGGACAGTAACTATGGCTACACCTTC
CDR3: CASRLDSNYGYTF
V: TRBV5-1
size: few
length: 13
D: .
J: TRBJ1-2

DNA: TGTGCCAGCAGCCAAGCGGGGACAGGGGGTGCGGGGAGCAATCAGCCCCAGCATTTT
CDR3: CASSQAGTGGAGSNQPQHF
V: TRBV4-2
size: .
length: 19
D: TRBD1
J: TRBJ1-5

DNA: TGTGCCAGCAGTTATCAGGGACAGATGTACATTGAGCAGTTCTTC
CDR3: CASSYQGQMYIEQFF
V: TRBV6-5
size: .
length: 15
D: TRBD1
J: TRBJ2-1

DNA: TGTGCCAGCAGCCAAGATCAGGGGGGAGGCTACACCTTC
CDR3: CASSQDQGGGYTF
V: TRBV4-1
size: .
length: 13
D: TRBD1
J: TRBJ1-2

DNA: TGTGCCAGCAGCTTAGATGCGGAGGCGCAGTACTTC
CDR3: CASSLDAEAQYF
V: TRBV11-2
size: .
length: 12
D: .
J: TRBJ2-7

DNA: TGTGCCAGCAGTGGAACCTGGAGAGGGGGGGGACTTAACTATGGCTACACCTTC
CDR3: CASSGTWRGGGLNYGYTF
V: TRBV6-1
size: few
length: 18
D: .
J: TRBJ1-2

DNA: TGTGCCAGCAGTTACACAGGGGGGAATGGCTACACCTTC
CDR3: CASSYTGGNGYTF
V: TRBV6-6
size: .
length: 13
D: TRBD1
J: TRBJ1-2

DNA: TGTGCCAGCCGGAGCCCGACAGGGAGGCAGACCCAGTACTTC
CDR3: CASRSPTGRQTQYF
V: TRBV7-2
size: .
length: 14
D: .
J: TRBJ2-5

DNA: TGCGCCAGCAGCCAAGATAAGGGACAGGGGACCTCTGGGGCCAACGTCCTGACTTTC
CDR3: CASSQDKGQGTSGANVLTF
V: TRBV4-1
size: .
length: 19
D: TRBD1
J: TRBJ2-6

DNA: TGTGCCAGCAGCTCCCAGACTAGTATCGTGGATACGCAGTATTTT
CDR3: CASSSQTSIVDTQYF
V: TRBV5-4
size: few
length: 15
D: .
J: TRBJ2-3

DNA: TGCAGCGTTGAAGATGGGGAGGGTAGGAACACTGAAGCTTTCTTT
CDR3: CSVEDGEGRNTEAFF
V: TRBV29-1
size: few
length: 15
D: .
J: TRBJ1-1

DNA: TGTGCCAGCAGCTTAGAACAGGGAGGGTCCTACGAGCAGTACTTC
CDR3: CASSLEQGGSYEQYF
V: TRBV7-9
size: .
length: 15
D: .
J: TRBJ2-7

DNA: TGTGCCAGCAGCTCCCGGACTGATCGGGGGACCCAGTACTTC
CDR3: CASSSRTDRGTQYF
V: TRBV7-9
size: few
length: 14
D: .
J: TRBJ2-5

DNA: TGTGCCAGCAGCTTAGCATTACAGGGGGCCGGTGAGACCCAGTACTTC
CDR3: CASSLALQGAGETQYF
V: TRBV7-6
size: .
length: 16
D: TRBD1
J: TRBJ2-5

DNA: TGCGCCAGCAGCCTCGGACAGGGGAGCTATGGCTACACCTTC
CDR3: CASSLGQGSYGYTF
V: TRBV5-1
size: .
length: 14
D: TRBD1
J: TRBJ1-2

DNA: TGTGCCTGGAGTCCCTCCGGACAGGGGGCGCGGGCTTTCTTT
CDR3: CAWSPSGQGARAFF
V: TRBV30
size: few
length: 14
D: TRBD1
J: TRBJ1-1

DNA: TGCGCCAGCAGCTTGTCTAGCGGGAGGAGGGAGACCCAGTACTTC
CDR3: CASSLSSGRRETQYF
V: TRBV5-1
size: .
length: 15
D: TRBD2
J: TRBJ2-5

DNA: TGTGCCTGGAGTGTACAAAGGGGTCAGCAGTACTTC
CDR3: CAWSVQRGQQYF
V: TRBV30
size: .
length: 12
D: .
J: TRBJ2-7

DNA: TGTGCCAGCAGCCGCGGACAGGGGTTATCCTACGAGCAGTACTTC
CDR3: CASSRGQGLSYEQYF
V: TRBV7-2
size: few
length: 15
D: TRBD1
J: TRBJ2-7

DNA: TGCAGCGTTCGAGGGGGCTGGGGCACAGATACGCAGTATTTT
CDR3: CSVRGGWGTDTQYF
V: TRBV29-1
size: few
length: 14
D: TRBD1
J: TRBJ2-3

DNA: TGTGCCAGCTCACCCCCGAGTGGCACAGATACGCAGTATTTT
CDR3: CASSPPSGTDTQYF
V: TRBV18
size: few
length: 14
D: .
J: TRBJ2-3

DNA: TGTGCCAGCAGTGTGGGCCAGGGGGGAAATGAGCAGTTCTTC
CDR3: CASSVGQGGNEQFF
V: TRBV25-1
size: few
length: 14
D: .
J: TRBJ2-1